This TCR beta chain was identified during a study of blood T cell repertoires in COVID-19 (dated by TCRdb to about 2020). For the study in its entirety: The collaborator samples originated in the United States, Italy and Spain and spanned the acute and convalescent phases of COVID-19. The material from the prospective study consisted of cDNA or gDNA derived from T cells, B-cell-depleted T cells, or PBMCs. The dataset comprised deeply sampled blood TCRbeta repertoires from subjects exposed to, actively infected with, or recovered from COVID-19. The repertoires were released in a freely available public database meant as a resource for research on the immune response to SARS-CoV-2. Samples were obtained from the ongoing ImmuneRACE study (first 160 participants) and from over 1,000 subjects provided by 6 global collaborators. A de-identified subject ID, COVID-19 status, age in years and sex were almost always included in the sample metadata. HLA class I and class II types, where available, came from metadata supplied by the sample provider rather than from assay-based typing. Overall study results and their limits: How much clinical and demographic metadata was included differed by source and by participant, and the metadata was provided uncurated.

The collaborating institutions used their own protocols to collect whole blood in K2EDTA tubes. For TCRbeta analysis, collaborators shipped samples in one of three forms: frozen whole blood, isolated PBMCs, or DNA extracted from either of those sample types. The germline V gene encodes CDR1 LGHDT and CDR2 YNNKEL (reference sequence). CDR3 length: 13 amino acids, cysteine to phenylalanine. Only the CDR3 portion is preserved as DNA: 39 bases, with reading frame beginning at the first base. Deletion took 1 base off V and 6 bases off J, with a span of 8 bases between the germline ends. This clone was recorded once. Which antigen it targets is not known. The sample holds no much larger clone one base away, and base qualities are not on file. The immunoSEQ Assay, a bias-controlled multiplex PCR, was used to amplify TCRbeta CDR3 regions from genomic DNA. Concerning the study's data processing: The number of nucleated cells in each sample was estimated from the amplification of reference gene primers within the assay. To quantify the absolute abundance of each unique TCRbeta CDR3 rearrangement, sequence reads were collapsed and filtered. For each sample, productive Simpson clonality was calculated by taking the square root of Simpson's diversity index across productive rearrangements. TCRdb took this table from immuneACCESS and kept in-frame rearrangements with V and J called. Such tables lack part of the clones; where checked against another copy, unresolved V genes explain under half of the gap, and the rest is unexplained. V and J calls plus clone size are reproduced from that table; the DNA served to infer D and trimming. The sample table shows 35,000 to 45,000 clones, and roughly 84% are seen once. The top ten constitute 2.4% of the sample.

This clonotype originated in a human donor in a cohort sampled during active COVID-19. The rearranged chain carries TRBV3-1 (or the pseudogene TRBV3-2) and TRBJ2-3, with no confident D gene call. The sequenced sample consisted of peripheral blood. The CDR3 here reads CASSQGVSDTQYF. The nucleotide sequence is TGTGCCAGCAGCCAAGGAGTGTCCGATACGCAGTATTTT.